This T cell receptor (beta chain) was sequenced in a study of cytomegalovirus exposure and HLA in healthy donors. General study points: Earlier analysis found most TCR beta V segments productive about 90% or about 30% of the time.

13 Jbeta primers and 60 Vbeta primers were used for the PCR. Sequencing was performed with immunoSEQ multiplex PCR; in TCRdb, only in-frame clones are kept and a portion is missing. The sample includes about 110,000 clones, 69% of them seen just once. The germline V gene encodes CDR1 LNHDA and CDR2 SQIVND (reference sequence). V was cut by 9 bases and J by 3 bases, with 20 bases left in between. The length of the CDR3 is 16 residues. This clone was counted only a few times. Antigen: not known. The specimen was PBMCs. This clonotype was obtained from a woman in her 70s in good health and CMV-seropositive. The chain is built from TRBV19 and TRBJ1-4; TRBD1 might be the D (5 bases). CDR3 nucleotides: TGTGCCAGCTCCACGGGAGGGGCAATATCTAATGAAAAACTGTTTTTT. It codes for CASSTGGAISNEKLFF.